This T cell receptor (beta chain) was sequenced in a study of T cells in Graves' hyperthyroidism and ophthalmopathy. This clonotype was seen repeatedly, ten times or more. Amplification of TCR beta CDR3 regions used RNA as the template. HTBI primers were used for first-round RT-PCR of the TCR CDR3. TCRdb fed the multiplex PCR reads into MiXCR, producing one record per CDR3 protein. Altogether 450,000 to 600,000 distinct CDR3 sequences are present, approximately 15% being singletons, with the ten largest covering over 11%. CDR1 is SGHAT, CDR2 FQNNGV, per germline. The V gene end was trimmed by 5 bases and the J gene end by 3 bases; junction bases not matched to a gene: 8. CDR3 length: 15 amino acids.

The sequencing input was blood. This receptor was identified in a woman aged 40-49 years with Graves' hyperthyroidism. This chain joins TRBV11-2 and TRBJ2-7, with TRBD1 matching over 9 bases. CDR3 residues: CASSRPDRGNYEQYF. CDR3 sequence (DNA): TGTGCCAGCAGCCGGCCGGACAGGGGAAACTACGAGCAGTACTTC. Drawing the rest from reference TRBV11-2 and TRBJ2-7, the complete variable domain is EAGVAQSPRYKIIEKRQSVAFWCNPISGHATLYWYQQILGQGPKLLIQFQNNGVVDDSQLPKDRFSAERLKGVDSTLKIQPAKLEDSAVYLCASSRPDRGNYEQYFGPGTRLTVT.